The entry below gives a single TCR beta chain sequence along with its context. The trim removed 3 bases at V and 3 bases at J, leaving 6 bases unmatched. The germline CDR1 and CDR2 sequences are LNHDA and SQIVND (reference sequence). The CDR3 sequence is 16 residues long. Enrollment of patients from Seattle took place during active infection, with longitudinal follow-up. Authors' processing steps: Amplification from reference gene primers served as the basis for estimated nucleated cell counts. Libraries were prepared by immunoSEQ multiplex PCR; TCRdb keeps only in-frame clonotypes and omits some of them. V, J and clone size derive from that table, while D and trimming were established from the DNA sequence. The sample lists 55,000 to 75,000 clones; less than 90% were seen once. This sample stems from a study of blood T cell repertoires in COVID-19. Study summary: The United States, Italy and Spain provided the acute and convalescent COVID-19 samples. Sources were T cells, B-cell-depleted T cells, or PBMCs; the material itself was cDNA or gDNA.

V gene TRBV19 combines with J gene TRBJ1-4; 8 bases map to TRBD1. This receptor was taken from a man aged 55 to 70 with COVID-19, enrolled during active disease. The sequenced sample was peripheral blood. CDR3 region: CASSIPGQGPNEKLFF. The CDR3 DNA reads as TGTGCCAGTAGTATCCCCGGACAGGGCCCTAATGAAAAACTGTTTTTT.